The rows below give T cell receptor beta chains drawn from one sample of a study of T cells after somatic rescue of genetic block. Clones were sequenced by immunoSEQ multiplex PCR, and TCRdb holds only the in-frame ones, with some missing. The sample includes approximately 70,000 clones, approximately 90% of them seen just once. Sequencing was done on a sample of peripheral blood mononuclear cells (PBMCs). The receptors stem from a man aged 25 to 40. Each CDR3 is given with its conserved first and last residue. Each record gives: clone size, V gene, D gene, J gene, CDR3 protein, CDR3 DNA. A D gene is named only where the DNA matches it firmly. Part of the rows lack a size; the others show once, few, many or a class for expanded clones.

.,TRBV19,.,TRBJ1-6,CASHSSGSSYNSPLHF,TGTGCCTCACACTCTTCGGGGAGCTCCTATAATTCACCCCTCCACTTT
.,TRBV13,.,TRBJ2-7,CASSRGSRGSYEQYF,TGTGCCAGCAGCAGGGGATCACGGGGGTCCTACGAGCAGTACTTC
.,TRBV6-6,.,TRBJ2-3,CASRKGYIGTDTQYF,TGTGCCAGCAGAAAAGGGTACATAGGCACAGATACGCAGTATTTT
.,TRBV5-1,.,TRBJ1-4,CASSLGPQRALTNEKLFF,TGCGCCAGCAGCTTGGGCCCACAGAGGGCACTAACTAATGAAAAACTGTTTTTT
few,TRBV11-3,TRBD1,TRBJ2-7,CASSPGQGTVDEQYF,TGTGCCAGCAGCCCCGGACAGGGCACGGTGGACGAGCAGTACTTC
.,TRBV11-2,TRBD2,TRBJ2-3,CASSSRLAGGIDTQYF,TGTGCCAGCAGCTCGAGACTAGCGGGAGGGATAGATACGCAGTATTTT
.,TRBV30,.,TRBJ2-2,CAWSGDPSNTGELFF,TGTGCCTGGAGTGGGGATCCCTCGAACACCGGGGAGCTGTTTTTT
.,TRBV19,TRBD1,TRBJ1-5,CASSRRDRGNNQPQHF,TGTGCCAGTAGTAGAAGGGACAGGGGGAACAATCAGCCCCAGCATTTT
.,TRBV7-6,.,TRBJ1-3,CASSSTVISGNTIYF,TGTGCCAGCAGCTCGACAGTCATCTCTGGAAACACCATATATTTT
.,TRBV5-4,TRBD2,TRBJ2-7,CASSSLRSGSSYEQYF,TGTGCCAGCAGCTCCCTGAGAAGCGGGAGCTCCTACGAGCAGTACTTC
.,TRBV23-1,TRBD1,TRBJ2-5,CASSRGTGVAETQYF,TGCGCCAGCAGTCGGGGGACAGGGGTGGCAGAGACCCAGTACTTC
.,TRBV6-5,.,TRBJ1-4,CASSSVGLTNEKLFF,TGTGCCAGCAGTTCGGTGGGGCTAACTAATGAAAAACTGTTTTTT
once,TRBV21-1,.,TRBJ2-7,CASCGTSGAYSYEQYF,TGTGCCAGCTGCGGGACTAGCGGGGCATACTCCTACGAGCAGTACTTC
.,TRBV29-1,.,TRBJ1-5,CSVETAGYNQPQHF,TGCAGCGTTGAAACGGCAGGGTACAATCAGCCCCAGCATTTT
.,TRBV21-1,.,TRBJ1-6,CASSKAPGTNSPLHF,TGTGCCAGCAGCAAAGCGCCGGGAACGAATTCACCCCTCCACTTT
.,TRBV12-5,.,TRBJ2-5,CASGLSGETQYF,TGTGCTAGTGGTTTGAGCGGGGAGACCCAGTACTTC
once,TRBV4-3,.,TRBJ1-2,CASSQAWRESGGYTF,TGCGCCAGCAGCCAAGCCTGGAGGGAGTCGGGAGGCTACACCTTC
.,TRBV5-1,.,TRBJ2-3,CASRSGASTDTQYF,TGCGCCAGCAGGTCAGGGGCTAGCACAGATACGCAGTATTTT
.,TRBV2,TRBD2,TRBJ2-1,CASSGGSGALGFF,TGTGCCAGCAGTGGAGGTAGCGGGGCTCTAGGGTTCTTC
.,TRBV6-5,TRBD1,TRBJ1-5,CASRTSTGKQPQHF,TGTGCCAGCAGAACTTCGACAGGGAAGCAGCCCCAGCATTTT
.,TRBV18,.,TRBJ2-1,CASSPRRGSVNVNEQFF,TGTGCCAGCTCACCAAGGCGCGGAAGCGTAAATGTCAATGAGCAGTTCTTC
once,TRBV19,TRBD1,TRBJ1-4,CASTKQGAGEKLFF,TGTGCCAGTACTAAACAGGGGGCAGGAGAAAAACTGTTTTTT
.,TRBV27,TRBD2,TRBJ2-3,CASSLFGTSGGEATDTQYF,TGTGCCAGCAGTTTATTCGGGACTAGCGGGGGAGAGGCCACAGATACGCAGTATTTT
.,TRBV9,TRBD1,TRBJ1-2,CASSVETGPYGYTF,TGTGCCAGCAGCGTAGAGACAGGGCCCTATGGCTACACCTTC
.,TRBV5-5,TRBD1,TRBJ2-6,CASSHRTGSGANVLTF,TGTGCCAGCAGCCATAGGACAGGGTCTGGGGCCAACGTCCTGACTTTC
.,TRBV19,.,TRBJ1-5,CASSISTAGQPQHF,TGTGCCAGTAGTATCAGTACAGCGGGTCAGCCCCAGCATTTT
.,TRBV14,.,TRBJ2-1,CASSQDLPGNEQFF,TGTGCCAGCAGCCAAGATTTACCGGGAAATGAGCAGTTCTTC
.,TRBV11-3,.,TRBJ2-1,CASSLNGRGSYNEQFF,TGTGCCAGCAGCCTAAATGGGCGGGGCTCCTACAATGAGCAGTTCTTC
.,TRBV19,.,TRBJ1-6,CASSAASSYNSPLHF,TGTGCCAGTAGTGCAGCTAGCTCCTATAATTCACCCCTCCACTTT
.,TRBV6-5,TRBD1,TRBJ2-1,CASSYDRGPYNEQFF,TGTGCCAGCAGTTATGACAGGGGGCCCTACAATGAGCAGTTCTTC
.,TRBV5-4,.,TRBJ2-5,CASSLDKLGTQYF,TGTGCCAGCAGCTTGGACAAGCTGGGGACCCAGTACTTC
once,TRBV6-6,TRBD2,TRBJ2-7,CASSPRGGNEQYF,TGTGCCAGCAGTCCCCGGGGGGGGAACGAGCAGTACTTC
.,TRBV7-2,.,TRBJ2-5,CASSFNERPSGGKETQYF,TGTGCCAGCAGCTTTAACGAGAGACCAAGTGGGGGGAAAGAGACCCAGTACTTC
.,TRBV9,.,TRBJ2-5,CASSVGWDRTQYF,TGTGCCAGCAGCGTAGGATGGGATCGGACCCAGTACTTC
.,TRBV7-9,.,TRBJ1-3,CASSLRQGTGNTIYF,TGTGCCAGCAGCTTACGGCAGGGTACTGGAAACACCATATATTTT
.,TRBV27,.,TRBJ2-2,CASRRRPDTGELFF,TGTGCCAGTCGACGCCGTCCGGACACCGGGGAGCTGTTTTTT
.,TRBV7-9,.,TRBJ2-3,CASSLVPMDTQYF,TGTGCCAGCAGCTTGGTGCCGATGGATACGCAGTATTTT
.,TRBV19,.,TRBJ2-7,CASSGTGFPSYEQYF,TGTGCCAGTAGTGGAACAGGGTTTCCCTCCTACGAGCAGTACTTC
.,TRBV28,.,TRBJ1-2,CASSQGGVGGYTF,TGTGCCAGCAGCCAAGGGGGTGTAGGTGGCTACACCTTC
.,TRBV29-1,TRBD1,TRBJ2-1,CSVATGGSYNEQFF,TGCAGCGTCGCGACAGGGGGCTCCTACAATGAGCAGTTCTTC
.,TRBV5-3,TRBD1,TRBJ2-4,CARSTADRGKNIQYF,TGTGCCAGAAGCACAGCTGACAGGGGGAAAAACATTCAGTACTTC